This T cell receptor (beta chain) was sequenced in a study of cytomegalovirus exposure and HLA in healthy donors. Study results and caveats: Most TCR beta V segments were productive about 87% or about 30% of the time in an earlier analysis. It was taken for granted in presence/absence analyses that sequencing depth across donors was roughly uniform. Available immune exposure information was restricted to CMV serostatus only. Listed as cytomegalovirus-associated were approximately 160 TCR beta chains.

CDR1 and CDR2 from the germline V gene are SGHRS and YFSETQ. The length of the CDR3 is 15 residues. V dropped 4 bases and J dropped 7 bases, with 17 bases sitting between them. The PCR employed 60 Vbeta primers together with 13 Jbeta primers. Here immunoSEQ multiplex PCR was the method, and the copy in TCRdb shows in-frame clones only, minus some. Counted here are some 150,000 clones, 60% to 80% occurring once; the ten biggest clones make up about 1.7%. In the case of this clone: Its target is not known.

This chain links TRBV5-1 with TRBJ1-4; D possibly corresponds to TRBD1 (6 bases). The sequence derives from a female donor in good health and CMV-seronegative. The sample comprised PBMCs. The DNA of the CDR3 is TGCGCCAGCAGCCTGGATTACAGGGCCAGTGAAAAACTGTTTTTT. It encodes CASSLDYRASEKLFF.